This TCR beta chain was profiled in a study of blood T cells in healthy people across ages. The CDR3 is 15 residues long. Deletions cut 3 bases from V and 4 bases from J, with 16 bases between. The germline V gene has CDR1 SGHRS and CDR2 YFSETQ. Then a second PCR, running about 7 to 11 cycles, was carried out with a sample-barcoded 5' primer and a J-beta primer mix. TCRdb redid the calling of the 5' RACE reads with MiXCR, one entry per CDR3 protein. The table includes around 1.5 million distinct CDR3 sequences, approximately 38% detected once. The J gene is TRBJ1-1, the V gene TRBV5-1; the D gene is possibly TRBD1 (6 bases). This receptor was identified in a woman aged 18-29 years in good health. Sequenced: blood. The CDR3 loop is CASSSITGPGTEAFF. CDR3 nucleotides: TGCGCCAGCAGCTCCATTACAGGGCCTGGCACTGAAGCTTTCTTT.